This TCR beta chain was recorded in a study of shared T cell receptors in the human thymus. CDR1 is MNHEY and CDR2 is SMNVEV in the germline V gene (reference sequence). The CDR3 extends over 16 amino acids. V was trimmed by 4 bases and J by 0 bases, leaving 16 bases between them. Sequencing was performed with immunoSEQ multiplex PCR; in TCRdb, only in-frame clones are kept and a portion is missing. The table lists around 340,000 clones, about 95% of them singletons. What was sequenced was thymocytes. The rearrangement uses TRBV27 and TRBJ2-7; possibly TRBD2 for D (7 bases). The source is a human donor. The chain's CDR3 is CASSSLGGENSYEQYF. CDR3 DNA: TGTGCCAGCAGTTCTTTAGGGGGGGAGAACTCCTACGAGCAGTACTTC.